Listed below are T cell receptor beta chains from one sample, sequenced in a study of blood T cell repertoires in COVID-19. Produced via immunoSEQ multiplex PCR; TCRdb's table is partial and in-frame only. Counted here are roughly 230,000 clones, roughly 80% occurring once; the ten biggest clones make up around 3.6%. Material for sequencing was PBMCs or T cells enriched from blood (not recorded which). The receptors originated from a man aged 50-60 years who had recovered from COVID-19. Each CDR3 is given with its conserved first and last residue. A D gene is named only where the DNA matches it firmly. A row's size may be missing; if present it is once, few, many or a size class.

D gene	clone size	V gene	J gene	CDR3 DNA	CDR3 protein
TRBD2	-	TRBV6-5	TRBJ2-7	TGTGCCAGCAGGTTAGCGGGAGGGCCCTCGGAGCAGTACTTC	CASRLAGGPSEQYF
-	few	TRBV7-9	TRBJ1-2	TGTGCCAGCAGCTTAGCGGGCCGAGCCTATGGCTACACCTTC	CASSLAGRAYGYTF
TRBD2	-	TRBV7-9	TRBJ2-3	TGTGCCAGCAGCTTAGGGCACCCTGGCGGGAGGGACAGCACAGATACGCAGTATTTT	CASSLGHPGGRDSTDTQYF
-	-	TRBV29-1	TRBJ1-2	TGCAGCGTTGACTCGGGAAATGGCTATGGCTACACCTTC	CSVDSGNGYGYTF
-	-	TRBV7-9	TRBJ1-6	TGTGCCAGCAGCTTAGTAGGAGGGAAAAATTCACCCCTCCACTTT	CASSLVGGKNSPLHF
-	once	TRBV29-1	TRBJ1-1	TGCAGCTCAGGGGATTCCACTGAAGCTTTCTTT	CSSGDSTEAFF
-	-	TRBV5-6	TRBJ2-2	TGTGCCAGCAGCTTGTACACAGGCGCGAACACCGGGGAGCTGTTTTTT	CASSLYTGANTGELFF
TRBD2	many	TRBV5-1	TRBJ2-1	TGCGCCAGCAGCTTGGAGGGGACTAGCGGGGGGTACAATGAGCAGTTCTTC	CASSLEGTSGGYNEQFF
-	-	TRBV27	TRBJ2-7	TGTGCCAGCAGTTTCACGGGGATTGCGGCCTACGAGCAGTACTTC	CASSFTGIAAYEQYF
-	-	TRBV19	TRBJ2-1	TGTGCCAGTAGTCCCGGACAGCTAGACTATTTGGAGCAGTTCTTC	CASSPGQLDYLEQFF
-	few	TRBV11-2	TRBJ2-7	TGTGCCAGCAGCTTAACAGGGACCTACGAGCAGTACTTC	CASSLTGTYEQYF
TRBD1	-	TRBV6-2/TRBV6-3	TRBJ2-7	TGTGCCAGCAGTCGCCGGGACAGGGACTACGAGCAGTACTTC	CASSRRDRDYEQYF
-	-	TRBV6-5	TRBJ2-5	TGTGCCAGCAGTTACGATACGGGTCGGGAGACCCAGTACTTC	CASSYDTGRETQYF
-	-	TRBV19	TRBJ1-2	TGTGCCAGTAGTATCCCCGGGCAGGGCTATGGCTACACCTTC	CASSIPGQGYGYTF
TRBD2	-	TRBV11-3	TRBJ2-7	TGTGCCAGCAGCTTAGGAAGCGGGAGCATCTACGAGCAGTACTTC	CASSLGSGSIYEQYF
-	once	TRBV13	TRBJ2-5	TGTGCCAGCAGCTCCATTACCTCTAAGGGAGAAGAGACCCAGTACTTC	CASSSITSKGEETQYF
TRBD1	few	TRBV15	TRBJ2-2	TGTGCCACCAGCAGAGATCTTCCTGGGACAGGGGGCACCGGGGAGCTGTTTTTT	CATSRDLPGTGGTGELFF
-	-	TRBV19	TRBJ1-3	TGTGCCAGTAGTATAGCCCAGGGGTCTGGAAACACCATATATTTT	CASSIAQGSGNTIYF
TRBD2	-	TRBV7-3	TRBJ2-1	TGTGCCAGCAGTTTAGCCGGGACTAGTAATGTCAATGAGCAGTTCTTC	CASSLAGTSNVNEQFF
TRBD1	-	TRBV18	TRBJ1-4	TGTGCCAGCTCAGGGAAGGCCGGGACAGGGGAAAAACTGTTTTTT	CASSGKAGTGEKLFF
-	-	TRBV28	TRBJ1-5	TGTGCCAGCAGTTTACAGGGTAACGGCAATCAGCCCCAGCATTTT	CASSLQGNGNQPQHF
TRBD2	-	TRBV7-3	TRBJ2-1	TGTGCCAGCAGCTCGGGACTAGCGGGAGAGGAGCAGTTCTTC	CASSSGLAGEEQFF
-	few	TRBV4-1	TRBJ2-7	TGCGCCAGCAGCCAGCCGACAGCTGACTCCTACGAGCAGTACTTC	CASSQPTADSYEQYF
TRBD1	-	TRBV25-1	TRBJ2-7	TGTGCCAGCACCGGACAGGGGATGGCCTACGAGCAGTACTTC	CASTGQGMAYEQYF